This T cell receptor beta chain is drawn from a study of T cells in Graves' hyperthyroidism and ophthalmopathy. This clonotype was counted many times. RNA transcripts served as the template for amplifying TCR beta CDR3 regions. The HTBI set primed first-round TCR CDR3 RT-PCR. Each CDR3 protein gets one entry after TCRdb re-called the multiplex PCR reads with MiXCR. This table has 200,000 to 250,000 distinct CDR3 sequences, 15% to 20% appearing once. The CDR3 is 14 amino acids. CDR1 is KGHSH and CDR2 is LQKENI in the germline V gene. V was pared by 1 base and J by 4 bases, with 3 bases of the junction left unmatched.

The sample was blood. This clonotype was sampled from a man aged 50 to 59 with Graves' hyperthyroidism. The J gene is TRBJ2-5, the V gene TRBV18; 7 nucleotides agree with TRBD1. In DNA, the CDR3 is TGTGCCAGCTCACCACGGCGACAGGGAGAGACCCAGTACTTC. Translating gives CASSPRRQGETQYF.